This T cell receptor (beta chain) stems from a study of T cells in tuberculosis. CDR3 length equals 16 residues. Trimming cost V 6 bases and J 5 bases, with 21 bases left between them. Germline V gene data show CDR1 as MDHEN and CDR2 as SYDVKM. Sequencing used immunoSEQ multiplex PCR; TCRdb keeps in-frame clones, though not all of them. Among tens of thousands of clones listed, around 94% were seen once. Time point defined: new active TB diagnosis, blood taken before or within 7 days of starting treatment. The receptor was derived from an adult with tuberculosis. This chain connects TRBV28 to TRBJ2-3; D perhaps matches TRBD1 (7 bases). Sample: PBMCs, taken at tuberculosis diagnosis. DNA for the CDR3: TGTGCCAGCAGAGGGGGCGGGATGGCGGGTTTAGATACGCAGTATTTT. This encodes CASRGGGMAGLDTQYF.